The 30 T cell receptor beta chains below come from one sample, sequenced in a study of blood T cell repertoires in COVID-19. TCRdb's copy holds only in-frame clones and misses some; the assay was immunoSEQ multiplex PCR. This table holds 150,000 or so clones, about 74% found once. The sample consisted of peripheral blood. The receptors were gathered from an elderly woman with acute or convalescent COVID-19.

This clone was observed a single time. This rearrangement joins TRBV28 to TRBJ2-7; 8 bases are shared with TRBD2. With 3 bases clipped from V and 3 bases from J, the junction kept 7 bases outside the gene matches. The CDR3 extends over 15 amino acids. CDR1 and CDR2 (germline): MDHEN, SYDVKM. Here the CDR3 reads CASSFGVAGNYEQYF. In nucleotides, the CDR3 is TGTGCCAGCAGTTTCGGAGTAGCGGGAAACTACGAGCAGTACTTC.

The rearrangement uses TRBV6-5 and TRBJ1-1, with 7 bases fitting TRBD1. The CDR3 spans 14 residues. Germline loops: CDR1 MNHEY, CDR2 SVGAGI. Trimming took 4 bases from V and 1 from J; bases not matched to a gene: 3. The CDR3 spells CASSWGQWNTEAFF. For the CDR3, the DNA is TGTGCCAGCAGTTGGGGACAGTGGAACACTGAAGCTTTCTTT.

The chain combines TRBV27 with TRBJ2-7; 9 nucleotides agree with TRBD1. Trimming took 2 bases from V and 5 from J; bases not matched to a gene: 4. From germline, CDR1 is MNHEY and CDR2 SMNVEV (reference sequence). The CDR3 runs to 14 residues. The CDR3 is CASSLRTGAHEQYF. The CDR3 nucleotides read TGTGCCAGCAGTTTAAGGACAGGGGCCCACGAGCAGTACTTC.

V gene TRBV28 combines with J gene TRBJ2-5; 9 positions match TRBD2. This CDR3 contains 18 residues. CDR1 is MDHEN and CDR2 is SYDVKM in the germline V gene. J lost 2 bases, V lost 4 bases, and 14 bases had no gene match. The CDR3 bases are TGTGCCAGCAGTTCCTATATGGGGACTAGCAGGGGGCAAGAGACCCAGTACTTC. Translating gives CASSSYMGTSRGQETQYF.

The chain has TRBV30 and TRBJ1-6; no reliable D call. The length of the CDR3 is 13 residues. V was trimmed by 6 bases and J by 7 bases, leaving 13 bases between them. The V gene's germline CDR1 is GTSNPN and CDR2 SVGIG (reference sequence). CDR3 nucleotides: TGTGCCTGTCTCGACTCCTGGAATTCACCCCTCCACTTT. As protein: CACLDSWNSPLHF. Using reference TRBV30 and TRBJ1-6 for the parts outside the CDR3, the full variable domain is SQTIHQWPATLVQPVGSPLSLECTVEGTSNPNLYWYRQAAGRGLQLLFYSVGIGQISSEVPQNLSASRPQDRQFILSSKKLLLSDSGFYLCACLDSWNSPLHFGNGTRLTVT.

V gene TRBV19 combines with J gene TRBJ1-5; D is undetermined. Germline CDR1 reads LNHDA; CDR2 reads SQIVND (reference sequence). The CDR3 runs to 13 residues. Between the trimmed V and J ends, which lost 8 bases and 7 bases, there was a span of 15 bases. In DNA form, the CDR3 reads TGTGCCAGTGCTACGTCCTTCGAGCAGCCCCAGCATTTT. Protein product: CASATSFEQPQHF.

In nucleotides, the CDR3 is TGTGCCAGCAGTTTTGGCACGGGACAGCCCCAGCATTTT. Translating gives CASSFGTGQPQHF. The rearrangement joins TRBV12-3 or TRBV12-4 to TRBJ1-5; D unclear. Trimming shortened V by 3 bases and J by 7 bases, and 10 bases separated the two germline ends. This CDR3 region has 13 residues.

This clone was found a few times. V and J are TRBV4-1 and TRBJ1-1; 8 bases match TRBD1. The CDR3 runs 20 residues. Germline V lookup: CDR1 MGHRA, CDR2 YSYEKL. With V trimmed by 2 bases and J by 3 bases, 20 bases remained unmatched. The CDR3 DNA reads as TGCGCCAGCAGCCAAAACCTACTGCGGAGACAGGGGAGCTTCCACACTGAAGCTTTCTTT. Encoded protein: CASSQNLLRRQGSFHTEAFF.

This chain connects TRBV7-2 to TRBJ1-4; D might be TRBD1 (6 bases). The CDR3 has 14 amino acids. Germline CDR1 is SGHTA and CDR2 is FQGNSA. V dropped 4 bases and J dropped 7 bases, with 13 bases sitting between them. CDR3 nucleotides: TGTGCCAGCAGCTCCTCAGGGGAGGGTGAAAAACTGTTTTTT. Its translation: CASSSSGEGEKLFF. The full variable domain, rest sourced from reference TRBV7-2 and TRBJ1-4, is GAGVSQSPSNKVTEKGKDVELRCDPISGHTALYWYRQSLGQGLEFLIYFQGNSAPDKSGLPSDRFSAERTGGSVSTLTIQRTQQEDSAVYLCASSSSGEGEKLFFGSGTQLSVL.

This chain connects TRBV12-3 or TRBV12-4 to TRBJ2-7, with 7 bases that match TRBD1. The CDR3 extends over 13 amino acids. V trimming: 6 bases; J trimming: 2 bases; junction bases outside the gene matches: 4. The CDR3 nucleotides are TGTGCCAGCAGACGACAGGGCACCTACGAGCAGTACTTC. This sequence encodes CASRRQGTYEQYF.

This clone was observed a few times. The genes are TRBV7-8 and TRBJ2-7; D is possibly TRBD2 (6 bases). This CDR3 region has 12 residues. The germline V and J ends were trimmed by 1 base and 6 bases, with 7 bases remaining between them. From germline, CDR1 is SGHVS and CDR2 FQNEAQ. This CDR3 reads CASSLGRGEQYF. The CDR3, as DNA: TGTGCCAGCAGCTTAGGGAGGGGCGAGCAGTACTTC.

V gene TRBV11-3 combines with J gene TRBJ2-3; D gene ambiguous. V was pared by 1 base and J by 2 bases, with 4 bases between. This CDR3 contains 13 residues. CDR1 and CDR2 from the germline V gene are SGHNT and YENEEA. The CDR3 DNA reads TGTGCCAGCAGCTTAGGTATCACAGATACGCAGTATTTT. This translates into CASSLGITDTQYF.

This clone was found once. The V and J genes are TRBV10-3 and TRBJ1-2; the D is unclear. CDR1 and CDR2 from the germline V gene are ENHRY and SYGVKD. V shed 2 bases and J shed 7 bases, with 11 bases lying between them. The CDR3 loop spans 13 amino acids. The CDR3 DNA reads TGTGCCATCAGTGAGATCGCGGTACGTGGCTACACCTTC. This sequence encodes CAISEIAVRGYTF.

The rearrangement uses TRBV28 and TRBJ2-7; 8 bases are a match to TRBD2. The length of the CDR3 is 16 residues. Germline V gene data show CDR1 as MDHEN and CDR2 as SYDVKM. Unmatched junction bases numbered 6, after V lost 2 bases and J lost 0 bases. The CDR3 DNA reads TGTGCCAGCAGTTTAGAACTAGCGGTCAGCTCCTACGAGCAGTACTTC. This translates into CASSLELAVSSYEQYF.

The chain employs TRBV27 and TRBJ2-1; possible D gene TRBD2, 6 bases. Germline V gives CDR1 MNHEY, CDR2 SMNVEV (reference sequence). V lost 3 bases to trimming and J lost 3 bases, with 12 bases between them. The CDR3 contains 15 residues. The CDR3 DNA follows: TGTGCCAGCAGTTTTGGAGGGAGTTACTACAATGAGCAGTTCTTC. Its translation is CASSFGGSYYNEQFF.

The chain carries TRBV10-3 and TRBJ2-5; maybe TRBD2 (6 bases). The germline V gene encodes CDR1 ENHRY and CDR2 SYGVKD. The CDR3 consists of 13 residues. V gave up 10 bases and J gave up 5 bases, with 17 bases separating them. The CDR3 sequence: CATHQGGGETQYF. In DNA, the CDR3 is TGTGCCACGCACCAGGGTGGGGGGGAGACCCAGTACTTC.

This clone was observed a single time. The chain's CDR3 is CASSQQLSGSPYNEQFF. Written as DNA, the CDR3 is TGTGCCAGCAGTCAACAACTCAGCGGGAGCCCCTACAATGAGCAGTTCTTC. The chain joins TRBV2 to TRBJ2-1; 8 nucleotides agree with TRBD2. Germline V gene lookup returns CDR1 SNHLY and CDR2 FYNNEI. This CDR3 is 17 amino acids long. Trimming removed 5 bases from V and 2 bases from J; junction bases left unmatched: 11.

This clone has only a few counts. Here the CDR3 reads CASSDRSWTGSNQPQHF. The CDR3 nucleotides read TGTGCCAGCAGTGATAGGTCTTGGACAGGAAGCAATCAGCCCCAGCATTTT. This rearrangement joins TRBV6-1 to TRBJ1-5; 7 bases fit TRBD1. The CDR3 consists of 17 residues. V gave up 3 bases and J gave up 1 base; unmatched junction bases: 9. CDR1 is MNHNS, CDR2 SASEGT, per germline.

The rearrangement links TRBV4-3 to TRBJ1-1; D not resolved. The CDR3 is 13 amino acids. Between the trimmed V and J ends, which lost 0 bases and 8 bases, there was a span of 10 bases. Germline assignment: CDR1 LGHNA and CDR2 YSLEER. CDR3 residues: CASSQDLGGEAFF. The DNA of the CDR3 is TGCGCCAGCAGCCAAGATCTAGGTGGAGAAGCTTTCTTT.

CDR3 DNA sequence: TGTGCCAGCAGTACTGACAGGGGAAACACCGGGGAGCTGTTTTTT. Translation gives CASSTDRGNTGELFF. J is TRBJ2-2 and V is TRBV27, with TRBD1 matching over 8 bases. Germline-derived CDR1 and CDR2 are MNHEY and SMNVEV (reference sequence). The CDR3 runs 15 residues. Trimming removed 5 bases from V and 2 bases from J; junction bases left unmatched: 4.

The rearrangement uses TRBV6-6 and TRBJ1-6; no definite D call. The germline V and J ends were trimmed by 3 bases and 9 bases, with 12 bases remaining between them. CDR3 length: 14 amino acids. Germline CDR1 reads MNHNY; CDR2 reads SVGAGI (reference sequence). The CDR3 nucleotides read TGTGCCAGCAGTTATAGGGAGGAGGCTTCACCCCTCCACTTT. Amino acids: CASSYREEASPLHF.

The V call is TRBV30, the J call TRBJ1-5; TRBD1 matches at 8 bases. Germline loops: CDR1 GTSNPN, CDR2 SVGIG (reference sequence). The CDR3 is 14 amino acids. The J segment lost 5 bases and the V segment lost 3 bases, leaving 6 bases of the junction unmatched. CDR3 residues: CAWSQGALDQPQHF. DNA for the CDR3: TGTGCCTGGAGCCAGGGGGCTTTGGATCAGCCCCAGCATTTT.

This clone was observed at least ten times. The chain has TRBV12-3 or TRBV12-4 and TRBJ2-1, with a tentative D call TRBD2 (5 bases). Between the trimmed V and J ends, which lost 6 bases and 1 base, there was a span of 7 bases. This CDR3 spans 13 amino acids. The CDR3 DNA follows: TGTGCCAGCAGGGTAGCGTCCTACAATGAGCAGTTCTTC. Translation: CASRVASYNEQFF.

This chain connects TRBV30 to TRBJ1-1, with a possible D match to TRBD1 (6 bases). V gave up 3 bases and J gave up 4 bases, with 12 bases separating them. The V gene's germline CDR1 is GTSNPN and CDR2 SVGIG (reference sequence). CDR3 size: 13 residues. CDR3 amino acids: CAWSRGETTEAFF. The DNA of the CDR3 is TGTGCCTGGAGCAGGGGCGAGACCACTGAAGCTTTCTTT.

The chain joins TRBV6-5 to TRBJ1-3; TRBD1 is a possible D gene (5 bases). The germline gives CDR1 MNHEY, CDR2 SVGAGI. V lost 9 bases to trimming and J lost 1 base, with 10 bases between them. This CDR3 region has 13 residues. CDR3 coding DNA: TGTGCCAGTTCCCAGGGTTCTGGAAACACCATATATTTT. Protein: CASSQGSGNTIYF.

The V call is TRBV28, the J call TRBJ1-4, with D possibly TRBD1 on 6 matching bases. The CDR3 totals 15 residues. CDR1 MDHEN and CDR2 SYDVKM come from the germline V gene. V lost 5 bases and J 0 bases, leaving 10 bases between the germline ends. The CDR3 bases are TGTGCCAGCAGTGAAGACAGGACAACTAATGAAAAACTGTTTTTT. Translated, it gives CASSEDRTTNEKLFF.

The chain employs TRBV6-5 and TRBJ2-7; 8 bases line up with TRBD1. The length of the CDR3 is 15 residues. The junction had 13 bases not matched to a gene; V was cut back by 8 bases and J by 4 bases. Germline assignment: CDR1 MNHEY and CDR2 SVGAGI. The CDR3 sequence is CASGNQGAPRYEQYF. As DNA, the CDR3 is TGTGCCAGCGGCAACCAGGGGGCCCCACGTTACGAGCAGTACTTC.

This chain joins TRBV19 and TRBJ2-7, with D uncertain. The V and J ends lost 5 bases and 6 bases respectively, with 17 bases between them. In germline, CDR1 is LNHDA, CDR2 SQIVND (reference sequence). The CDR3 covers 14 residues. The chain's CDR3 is CASSSRMGPSEQYF. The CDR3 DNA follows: TGTGCCAGTAGTTCCAGGATGGGTCCATCCGAGCAGTACTTC.

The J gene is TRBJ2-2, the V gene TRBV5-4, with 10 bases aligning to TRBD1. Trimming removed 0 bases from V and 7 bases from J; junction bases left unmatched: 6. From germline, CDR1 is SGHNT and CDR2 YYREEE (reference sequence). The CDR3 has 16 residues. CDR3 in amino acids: CASSLAGTGVIGELFF. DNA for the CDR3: TGTGCCAGCAGCTTGGCCGGGACAGGGGTGATCGGGGAGCTGTTTTTT. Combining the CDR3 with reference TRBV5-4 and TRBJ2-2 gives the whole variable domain ETGVTQSPTHLIKTRGQQVTLRCSSQSGHNTVSWYQQALGQGPQFIFQYYREEENGRGNFPPRFSGLQFPNYSSELNVNALELDDSALYLCASSLAGTGVIGELFFGEGSRLTVL.

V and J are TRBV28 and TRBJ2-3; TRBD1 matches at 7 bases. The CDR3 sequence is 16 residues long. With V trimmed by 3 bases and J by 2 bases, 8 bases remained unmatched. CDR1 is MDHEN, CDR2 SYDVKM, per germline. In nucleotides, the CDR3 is TGTGCCAGCAGTTTCCTTGGACAGGAGCTCACAGATACGCAGTATTTT. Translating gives CASSFLGQELTDTQYF.